This entry concerns a single T cell receptor beta chain. What it binds is not known. This record comes from a study of brain T cells in children with intractable seizures. V was shortened by 5 bases and J by 5 bases, with 10 bases between the two germline ends. Looked up from germline, CDR1 is MNHEY and CDR2 is SVGEGT. The CDR3 runs 12 residues. Sequencing used immunoSEQ multiplex PCR; TCRdb keeps in-frame clones, though not all of them. The data hold a few hundred thousand clones, with about 93% observed a single time. The time point was: blood from clinic visit 5 months post-surgery; TSC patient then seizure free. Surgery cases with the highest brain T cell transcript signatures were chosen for sequencing. Before surgery, patients took at least one anti-epileptic drug. Study-level findings and limits: Pre-surgery blood may have been undersampled, hiding some clones.

The receptor comes from a boy under two years old with tuberous sclerosis and intractable seizures. This chain links TRBV6-2 or TRBV6-3 with TRBJ2-7; the D is unclear. The sample consisted of peripheral blood, taken about 5 months after surgery. The CDR3 loop is CASSPHRHEQYF. CDR3 nucleotide sequence: TGTGCCAGCAGTCCCCACCGCCACGAGCAGTACTTC.